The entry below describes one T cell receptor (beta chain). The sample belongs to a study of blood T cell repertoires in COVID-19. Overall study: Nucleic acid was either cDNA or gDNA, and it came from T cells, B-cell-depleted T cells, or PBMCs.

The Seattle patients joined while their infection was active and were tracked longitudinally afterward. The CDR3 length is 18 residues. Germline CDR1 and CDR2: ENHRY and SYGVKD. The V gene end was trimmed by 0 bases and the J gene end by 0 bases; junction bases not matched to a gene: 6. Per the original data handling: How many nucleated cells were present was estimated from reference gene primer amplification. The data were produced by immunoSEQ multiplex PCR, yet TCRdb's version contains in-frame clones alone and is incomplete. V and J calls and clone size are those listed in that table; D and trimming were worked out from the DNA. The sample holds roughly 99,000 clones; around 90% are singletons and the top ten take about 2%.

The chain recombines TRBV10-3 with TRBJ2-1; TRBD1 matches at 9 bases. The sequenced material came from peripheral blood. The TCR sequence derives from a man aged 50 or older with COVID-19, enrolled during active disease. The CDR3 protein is CAISESGATGGSYNEQFF. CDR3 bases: TGTGCCATCAGTGAGTCCGGGGCGACAGGGGGCTCCTACAATGAGCAGTTCTTC.